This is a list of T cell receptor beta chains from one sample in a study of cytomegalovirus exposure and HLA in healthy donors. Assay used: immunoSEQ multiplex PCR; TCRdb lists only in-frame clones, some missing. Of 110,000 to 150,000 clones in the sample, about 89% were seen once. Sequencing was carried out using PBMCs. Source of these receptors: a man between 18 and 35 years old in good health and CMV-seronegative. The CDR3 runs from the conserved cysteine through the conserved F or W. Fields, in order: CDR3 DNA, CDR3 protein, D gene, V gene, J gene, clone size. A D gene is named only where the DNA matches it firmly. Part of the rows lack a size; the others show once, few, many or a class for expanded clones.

DNA: TGTGCCAGCATGATTTGGTACCAGGGGGGTCAGCCCCAGCATTTT
CDR3: CASMIWYQGGQPQHF
D: TRBD1
V: TRBV6-1
J: TRBJ1-5
size: once

DNA: TGCGCCAGCAGCTTGTTGGCTAGCTCGGTGTCCGGGGAGCTGTTTTTT
CDR3: CASSLLASSVSGELFF
D: -
V: TRBV5-1
J: TRBJ2-2
size: -

DNA: TGTGCCAGCAGCTCGTTTAGGCAGGGCGGGACCTACGAGCAGTACTTC
CDR3: CASSSFRQGGTYEQYF
D: -
V: TRBV5-4
J: TRBJ2-7
size: -

DNA: TGTGCCAGCAGCTCAGCGGGGGGGCCTACCAATGAGCAGTTCTTC
CDR3: CASSSAGGPTNEQFF
D: TRBD2
V: TRBV7-2
J: TRBJ2-1
size: once

DNA: TGTGCCAGCAGTCCCCAACCGGGACAGTGGGTATCCTGGGGCGTATCCACTGAAGCTTTCTTT
CDR3: CASSPQPGQWVSWGVSTEAFF
D: TRBD1
V: TRBV27
J: TRBJ1-1
size: once

DNA: TGTGCCAGCAGCCAGGTTGGGACAAGTCTATTGTACACCTTC
CDR3: CASSQVGTSLLYTF
D: -
V: TRBV14
J: TRBJ1-2
size: -

DNA: TGTGCCAGCAGCCAAGATATAAGGCGGGGAAGCGTTGACTACGAGCAGTACTTC
CDR3: CASSQDIRRGSVDYEQYF
D: -
V: TRBV4-2
J: TRBJ2-7
size: -

DNA: TGTGCCAGCAACCCGGGGGGGCTCACAGATACGCAGTATTTT
CDR3: CASNPGGLTDTQYF
D: TRBD2
V: TRBV6-1
J: TRBJ2-3
size: -

DNA: TGTGCCAGCAGCCTCGACAGGGAAGGAGTGTTCACTGAAGCTTTCTTT
CDR3: CASSLDREGVFTEAFF
D: TRBD1
V: TRBV7-8
J: TRBJ1-1
size: -

DNA: TGCGCCAGCAGCCCTGAGACAGGGTCGCGTGAAAAACTGTTTTTT
CDR3: CASSPETGSREKLFF
D: TRBD1
V: TRBV5-1
J: TRBJ1-4
size: -

DNA: TGTGCCAGCAGCCATACAGGGAGCTCCTACAATGAGCAGTTCTTC
CDR3: CASSHTGSSYNEQFF
D: -
V: TRBV13
J: TRBJ2-1
size: few

DNA: TGTGCCAGCCAAGTGGGACGACAGGGCAGCAACCAGCCCCAGCATTTT
CDR3: CASQVGRQGSNQPQHF
D: TRBD1
V: TRBV2
J: TRBJ1-5
size: -

DNA: TGTGCCACCAGCAGAGACCACCCCGACAGGGTGGCGAATCAGCCCCAGCATTTT
CDR3: CATSRDHPDRVANQPQHF
D: TRBD1
V: TRBV15
J: TRBJ1-5
size: -

DNA: TGCGCCAGCAGCTTGAACTCTGGGGGGTATGAAAAACTGTTTTTT
CDR3: CASSLNSGGYEKLFF
D: -
V: TRBV5-1
J: TRBJ1-4
size: -

DNA: TGTGCCAGCAGCTTGGGACAGGGTATGCACGAGCAGTACTTC
CDR3: CASSLGQGMHEQYF
D: TRBD1
V: TRBV7-6
J: TRBJ2-7
size: -

DNA: TGTGCCTGGAGTGTAGGGGCAGGGGAGACCCAGTACTTC
CDR3: CAWSVGAGETQYF
D: -
V: TRBV30
J: TRBJ2-5
size: -

DNA: TGTGCCAGCTCACCAGGGACAGCGAACACCGGGGAGCTGTTTTTT
CDR3: CASSPGTANTGELFF
D: TRBD1
V: TRBV18
J: TRBJ2-2
size: -

DNA: TGTGCCATCAGTGAGGCGGCAGCCGGCAATCAGCCCCAGCATTTT
CDR3: CAISEAAAGNQPQHF
D: -
V: TRBV10-3
J: TRBJ1-5
size: -

DNA: TGTGCCAGTAGTAGACAGTTGAGCTCCTACGAGCAGTACTTC
CDR3: CASSRQLSSYEQYF
D: -
V: TRBV19
J: TRBJ2-7
size: -

DNA: TGTGCCTGGAGTGTAGGGGGGACAGTCGAGCAGTACTTC
CDR3: CAWSVGGTVEQYF
D: -
V: TRBV30
J: TRBJ2-7
size: -

DNA: TGTGCCAGTAGTATTTGGGGACAGGGAGCTCTAGCCAAAAACATTCAGTACTTC
CDR3: CASSIWGQGALAKNIQYF
D: TRBD1
V: TRBV19
J: TRBJ2-4
size: -

DNA: TGCAGCGTGAGGAACCGGGACAACTCTGGCTACACCTTC
CDR3: CSVRNRDNSGYTF
D: -
V: TRBV29-1
J: TRBJ1-2
size: -

DNA: TGTGCCAGCAGTGACGCCCCCGGGGGAACTGGCGGGGAGCTGTTTTTT
CDR3: CASSDAPGGTGGELFF
D: -
V: TRBV6-1
J: TRBJ2-2
size: -

DNA: TGTGCCAGCAGCTTCCAACAAGAGACCCAGTACTTC
CDR3: CASSFQQETQYF
D: -
V: TRBV11-3
J: TRBJ2-5
size: -

DNA: TGCGCCAGCAGCTACGCCGGTGGTTTTGGCAAAAACATTCAGTACTTC
CDR3: CASSYAGGFGKNIQYF
D: -
V: TRBV5-1
J: TRBJ2-4
size: -

DNA: TGCGCCAGCAGCTCGGGGGGAACTTCTTCGGCCTACAATGAGCAGTTCTTC
CDR3: CASSSGGTSSAYNEQFF
D: TRBD2
V: TRBV5-1
J: TRBJ2-1
size: once

DNA: TGTGCCAGCCAAAGGGACAGGGGTTTGAATGAGCAGTTCTTC
CDR3: CASQRDRGLNEQFF
D: TRBD1
V: TRBV6-5
J: TRBJ2-1
size: -

DNA: TGTGCCAGCAGCACCGGGACTAGCGGAGCGACTGAGCAGTTCTTC
CDR3: CASSTGTSGATEQFF
D: TRBD2
V: TRBV27
J: TRBJ2-1
size: -

DNA: TGTGCCATCCGGACAGGGGGGGGAGATGGCTACACCTTC
CDR3: CAIRTGGGDGYTF
D: TRBD1
V: TRBV6-5
J: TRBJ1-2
size: -

DNA: TGCAGCGTTGGGAGGCGGGGCGGGAGGGTTGAGCAGTTCTTC
CDR3: CSVGRRGGRVEQFF
D: TRBD2
V: TRBV29-1
J: TRBJ2-1
size: -

DNA: TGTGCCAGCACCCGAGTGGGGGGTAACACTGAAGCTTTCTTT
CDR3: CASTRVGGNTEAFF
D: -
V: TRBV27
J: TRBJ1-1
size: -

DNA: TGCGCCAGCAGCCAAGAAGGATTGGCGGGACAGGGGTTTCTACCCCTCCACTTT
CDR3: CASSQEGLAGQGFLPLHF
D: TRBD1
V: TRBV4-1
J: TRBJ1-6
size: -

DNA: TGTGCCAGCAGCGTAGACGGCAGGGGGCAGCGTTACCACAATGAGCAGTTCTTC
CDR3: CASSVDGRGQRYHNEQFF
D: TRBD1
V: TRBV9
J: TRBJ2-1
size: once

DNA: TGTGCCAGCAGTTTATCATCGGGACAAATCTACGAGCAGTACTTC
CDR3: CASSLSSGQIYEQYF
D: -
V: TRBV27
J: TRBJ2-7
size: few

DNA: TGTGCCATCAGGGCGGGACTAGCGGGGGGGCTTAGCAATGAGCAGTTCTTC
CDR3: CAIRAGLAGGLSNEQFF
D: TRBD2
V: TRBV10-3
J: TRBJ2-1
size: -

DNA: TGTGCCAGCAGCTTGGATCCGGGGACCTACGAGCAGTACTTC
CDR3: CASSLDPGTYEQYF
D: -
V: TRBV5-6
J: TRBJ2-7
size: -

DNA: TGTGCCGTACACCGGGACAGTGATTCACCCCTCCACTTT
CDR3: CAVHRDSDSPLHF
D: TRBD1
V: TRBV2
J: TRBJ1-6
size: -

DNA: TGCAGCGTTGGTAGTGTCGGAGTCTATGGCTACACCTTC
CDR3: CSVGSVGVYGYTF
D: -
V: TRBV29-1
J: TRBJ1-2
size: -

DNA: TGTGCCAGCAGCGTAGGAGGGGGGGATGAGCAGTTCTTC
CDR3: CASSVGGGDEQFF
D: -
V: TRBV9
J: TRBJ2-1
size: -

DNA: TGCGCCAGCAGCTTAACACCGGGGACTGTGGAAAACATTCAGTACTTC
CDR3: CASSLTPGTVENIQYF
D: -
V: TRBV5-1
J: TRBJ2-4
size: -

DNA: TGTGCCAGCAGTGGACCGGGACAGGGCTATGGCTACACCTTC
CDR3: CASSGPGQGYGYTF
D: TRBD1
V: TRBV25-1
J: TRBJ1-2
size: -

DNA: TGTGCCAGCAGGACAGAGTATAATTCACCCCTCCACTTT
CDR3: CASRTEYNSPLHF
D: -
V: TRBV2
J: TRBJ1-6
size: -

DNA: TGTGCCAGCACGGACAACTCCTACGAGCAGTACTTC
CDR3: CASTDNSYEQYF
D: -
V: TRBV28
J: TRBJ2-7
size: -

DNA: TGTGCCACCATTCTCGACAGGGGTCAGCCCCAGCATTTT
CDR3: CATILDRGQPQHF
D: TRBD1
V: TRBV2
J: TRBJ1-5
size: -

DNA: TGTGCCAGCAGCTTGGGCCGGGGGGCTGGGGCCTACGAGCAGTACTTC
CDR3: CASSLGRGAGAYEQYF
D: -
V: TRBV5-4
J: TRBJ2-7
size: -

DNA: TGTGCCAGCAGCCCCGGGACTAGCGATGAGAAATACGAGCAGTACTTC
CDR3: CASSPGTSDEKYEQYF
D: TRBD2
V: TRBV7-9
J: TRBJ2-7
size: -

DNA: TGCAGCGTTCCCTGGGCTCAAAAACAGGGGACTAACTATGGCTACACCTTC
CDR3: CSVPWAQKQGTNYGYTF
D: TRBD1
V: TRBV29-1
J: TRBJ1-2
size: once

DNA: TGCGCCAGCAGCCAAACTAGCGGGACCTCCTGGGTATACAATGAGCAGTTCTTC
CDR3: CASSQTSGTSWVYNEQFF
D: TRBD2
V: TRBV4-3
J: TRBJ2-1
size: -

DNA: TGTGCCAGCAGCTTAGTTAGTGCAGATACGCAGTATTTT
CDR3: CASSLVSADTQYF
D: -
V: TRBV7-2
J: TRBJ2-3
size: -

DNA: TGTGCCAGCAGGAGGTACAGGGACGGTCAGCCCCAGCATTTT
CDR3: CASRRYRDGQPQHF
D: -
V: TRBV2
J: TRBJ1-5
size: -

DNA: TGTGCCTGGGGACAGGGCATTAACTATGGCTACACCTTC
CDR3: CAWGQGINYGYTF
D: TRBD1
V: TRBV30
J: TRBJ1-2
size: -

DNA: TGTGCCAGCAGCCAAGTTAAAGTGGGACTAGCGGGGGAAGAGACCCAGTACTTC
CDR3: CASSQVKVGLAGEETQYF
D: TRBD2
V: TRBV4-2
J: TRBJ2-5
size: -

DNA: TGTGCCAGCAGCGTAGGCGGGGGACGATCCTACGAGCAGTACTTC
CDR3: CASSVGGGRSYEQYF
D: TRBD2
V: TRBV9
J: TRBJ2-7
size: -

DNA: TGTGCCAGCAGCGTAGGTCTAAGGCGACAGGCTACAGCCCAAGAGACCCAGTACTTC
CDR3: CASSVGLRRQATAQETQYF
D: -
V: TRBV9
J: TRBJ2-5
size: -

DNA: TGTGCCAGCAGCCCCCAGGGTCAACGGGGCTACACCTTC
CDR3: CASSPQGQRGYTF
D: -
V: TRBV9
J: TRBJ1-2
size: -

DNA: TGTGCCAGCAGCCAGAGGACTAACACAGATACGCAGTATTTT
CDR3: CASSQRTNTDTQYF
D: -
V: TRBV5-4
J: TRBJ2-3
size: -

DNA: TGTGCCAGCAGGGGGACTAGCGGGTCGCAGTTCTTC
CDR3: CASRGTSGSQFF
D: TRBD2
V: TRBV2
J: TRBJ2-1
size: once